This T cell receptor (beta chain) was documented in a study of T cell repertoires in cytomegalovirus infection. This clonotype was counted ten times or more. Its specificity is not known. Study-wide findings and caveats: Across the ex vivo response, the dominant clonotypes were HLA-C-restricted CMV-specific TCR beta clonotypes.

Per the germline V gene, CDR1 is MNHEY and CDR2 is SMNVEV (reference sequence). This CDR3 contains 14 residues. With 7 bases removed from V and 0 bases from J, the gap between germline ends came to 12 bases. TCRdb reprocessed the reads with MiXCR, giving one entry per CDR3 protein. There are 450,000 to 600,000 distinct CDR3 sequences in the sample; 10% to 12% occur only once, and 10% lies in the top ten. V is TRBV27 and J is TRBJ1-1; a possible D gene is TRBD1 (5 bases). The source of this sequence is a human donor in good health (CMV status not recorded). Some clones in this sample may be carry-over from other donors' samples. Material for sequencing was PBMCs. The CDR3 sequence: CASIGGNLNTEAFF. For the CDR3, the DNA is TGTGCCAGCATCGGGGGGAACCTGAACACTGAAGCTTTCTTT.